This T cell receptor beta chain was sequenced in a study of T cell responses to AZD1222 COVID-19 vaccine. Study-wide findings and caveats: Most donors were white British and more were female, and clonal diversity was possibly underestimated. Spike regions recognized by vaccine-associated CD4 TCRs spanned the protein, led by 160-218 and 743-854.

The CDR3 runs to 15 residues. Germline V gene data show CDR1 as LNHDA and CDR2 as SQIVND (reference sequence). Unmatched junction bases numbered 12, after V lost 7 bases and J lost 4 bases. Here immunoSEQ multiplex PCR was the method, and the copy in TCRdb shows in-frame clones only, minus some. The repertoire has tens of thousands of clones, approximately 88% of them found once; the top ten carry 4.5% to 5%. In the case of this clone: What it binds is unknown.

The chain combines TRBV19 with TRBJ1-2, with 7 bases aligning to TRBD1. The source of this sequence is an adult who received the AZD1222 COVID-19 vaccine. The sequences come from peripheral blood, collected 28 days after the second AZD1222 dose. For the CDR3, the DNA is TGTGCCAGTAAGCAGGGGGACTGGGGCGGCTATGGCTACACCTTC. This translates into CASKQGDWGGYGYTF.